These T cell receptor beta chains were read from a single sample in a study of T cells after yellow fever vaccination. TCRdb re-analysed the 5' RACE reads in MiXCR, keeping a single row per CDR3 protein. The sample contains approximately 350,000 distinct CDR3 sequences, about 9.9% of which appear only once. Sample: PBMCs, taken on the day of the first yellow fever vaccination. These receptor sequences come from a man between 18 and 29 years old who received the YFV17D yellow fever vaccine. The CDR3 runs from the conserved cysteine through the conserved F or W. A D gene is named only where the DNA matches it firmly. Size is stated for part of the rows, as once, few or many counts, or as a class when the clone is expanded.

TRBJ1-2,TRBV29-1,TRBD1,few,TGCAGCTTCCTAGGACAGGCTACTAACTATGGCTACACCTTC,CSFLGQATNYGYTF
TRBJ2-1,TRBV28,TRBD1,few,TGTGCCAGCAGGGGGACAGGGAGGAATGAGCAGTTCTTC,CASRGTGRNEQFF
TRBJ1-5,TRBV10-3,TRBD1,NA,TGTGCCATCAGGGGACAGTCCTTAGGGGCCCAGCATTTT,CAIRGQSLGAQHF
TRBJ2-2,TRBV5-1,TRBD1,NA,TGCGCCAGCAGCCACGGACAGGGGGACCGGGAGCTGTTTTTT,CASSHGQGDRELFF
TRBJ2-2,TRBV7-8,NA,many,TGTGCCAGCAGCTTAGCGCTCCAGGGAACCGGGGAGCTGTTTTTT,CASSLALQGTGELFF
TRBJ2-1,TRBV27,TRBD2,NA,TGTGCCAGCAGTTACCTAGCGGCGCCCTCGGGAGAGCAGTTCTTC,CASSYLAAPSGEQFF
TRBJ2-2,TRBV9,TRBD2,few,TGTGCCAGCAGCGAGAGGACTAGCGGGGGCCAGCACACCGGGGAGCTGTTTTTT,CASSERTSGGQHTGELFF
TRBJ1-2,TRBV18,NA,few,TGTGCCAGCTCACGCGACGACTATGGCTACACCTTC,CASSRDDYGYTF
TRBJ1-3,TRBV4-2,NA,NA,TGTGCCAGCAGCCAAGTGGAGATGATTGGAAACACCATATATTTT,CASSQVEMIGNTIYF
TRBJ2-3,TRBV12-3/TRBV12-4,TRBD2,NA,TGTGCCAGCAGCCCCCCACGGACTAGCGGGCGCACAGATACGCAGTATTTT,CASSPPRTSGRTDTQYF
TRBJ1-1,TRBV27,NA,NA,TGTGCCAGCGGTAAACGGGAGAACAGTGAAGCTTTCTTT,CASGKRENSEAFF